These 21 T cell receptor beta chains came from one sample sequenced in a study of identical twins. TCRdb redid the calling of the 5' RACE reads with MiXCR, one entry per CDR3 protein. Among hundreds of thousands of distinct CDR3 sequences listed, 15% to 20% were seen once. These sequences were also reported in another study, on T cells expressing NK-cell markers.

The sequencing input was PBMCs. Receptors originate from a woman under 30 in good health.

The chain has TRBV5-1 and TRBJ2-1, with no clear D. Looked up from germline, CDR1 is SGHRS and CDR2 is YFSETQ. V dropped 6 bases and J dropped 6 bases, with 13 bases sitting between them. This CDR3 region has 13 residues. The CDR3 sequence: CASMPTPGNEQFF. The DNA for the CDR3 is TGCGCCAGCATGCCGACTCCCGGCAATGAGCAGTTCTTC.

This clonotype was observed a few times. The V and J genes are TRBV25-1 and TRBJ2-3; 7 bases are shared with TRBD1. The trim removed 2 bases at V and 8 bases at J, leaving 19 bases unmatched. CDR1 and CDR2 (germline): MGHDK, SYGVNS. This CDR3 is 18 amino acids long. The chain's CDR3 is CASSEGWVGTDKSRTQYF. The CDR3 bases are TGTGCCAGCAGTGAAGGTTGGGTGGGGACAGACAAATCTCGTACGCAGTATTTT. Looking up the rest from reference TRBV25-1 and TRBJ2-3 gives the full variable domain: EADIYQTPRYLVIGTGKKITLECSQTMGHDKMYWYQQDPGMELHLIHYSYGVNSTEKGDLSSESTVSRIRTEHFPLTLESARPSHTSQYLCASSEGWVGTDKSRTQYFGPGTRLTVL.

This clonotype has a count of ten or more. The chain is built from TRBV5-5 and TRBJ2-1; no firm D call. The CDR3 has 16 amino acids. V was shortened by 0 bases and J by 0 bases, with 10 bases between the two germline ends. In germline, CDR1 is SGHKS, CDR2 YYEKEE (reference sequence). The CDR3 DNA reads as TGTGCCAGCAGCTTGGCCGTTGGTAGCTCCTACAATGAGCAGTTCTTC. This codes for CASSLAVGSSYNEQFF.

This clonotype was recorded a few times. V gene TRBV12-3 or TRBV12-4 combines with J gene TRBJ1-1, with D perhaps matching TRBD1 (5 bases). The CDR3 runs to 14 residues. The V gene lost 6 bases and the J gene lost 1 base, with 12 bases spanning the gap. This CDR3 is CASRDGTANTEAFF. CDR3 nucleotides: TGTGCCAGCAGGGATGGGACCGCGAACACTGAAGCTTTCTTT.

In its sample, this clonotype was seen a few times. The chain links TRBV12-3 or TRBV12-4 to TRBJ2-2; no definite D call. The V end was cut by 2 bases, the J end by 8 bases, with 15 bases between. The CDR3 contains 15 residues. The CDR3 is CASSLSTSREGELFF. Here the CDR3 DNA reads TGTGCCAGCAGTTTATCGACATCGCGCGAGGGGGAGCTGTTTTTT.

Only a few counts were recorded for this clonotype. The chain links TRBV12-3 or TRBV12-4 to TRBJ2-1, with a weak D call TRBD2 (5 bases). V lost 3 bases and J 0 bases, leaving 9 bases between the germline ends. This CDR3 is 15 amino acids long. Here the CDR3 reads CASSFVASSYNEQFF. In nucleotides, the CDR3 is TGTGCCAGCAGTTTTGTAGCGAGCTCCTACAATGAGCAGTTCTTC.

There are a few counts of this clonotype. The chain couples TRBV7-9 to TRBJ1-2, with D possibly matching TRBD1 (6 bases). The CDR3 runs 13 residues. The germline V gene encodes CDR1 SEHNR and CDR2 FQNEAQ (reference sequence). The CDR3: CATGPVKGYGYTF. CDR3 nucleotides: TGTGCAACAGGGCCCGTCAAAGGGTATGGCTACACCTTC.

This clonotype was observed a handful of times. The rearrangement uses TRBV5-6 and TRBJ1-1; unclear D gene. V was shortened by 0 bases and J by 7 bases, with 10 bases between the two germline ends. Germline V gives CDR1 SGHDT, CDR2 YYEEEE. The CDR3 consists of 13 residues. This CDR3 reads CASSLVRRGEAFF. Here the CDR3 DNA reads TGTGCCAGCAGCTTGGTAAGGCGAGGTGAAGCTTTCTTT.

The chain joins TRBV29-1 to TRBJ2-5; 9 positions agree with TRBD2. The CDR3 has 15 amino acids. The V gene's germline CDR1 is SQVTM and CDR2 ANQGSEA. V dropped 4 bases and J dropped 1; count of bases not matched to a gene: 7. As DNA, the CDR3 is TGCAGCGTTGTAGGAGCGGGGGGCCGCCAAGAGACCCAGTACTTC. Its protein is CSVVGAGGRQETQYF.

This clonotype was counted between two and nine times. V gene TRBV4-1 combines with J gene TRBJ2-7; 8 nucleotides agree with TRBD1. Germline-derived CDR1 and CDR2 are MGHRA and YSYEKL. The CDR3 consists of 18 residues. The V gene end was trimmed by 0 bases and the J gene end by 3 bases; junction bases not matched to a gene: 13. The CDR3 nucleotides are TGCGCCAGCAGCCAAGAGGGCCACCGTACGACAGGGGACTACGAGCAGTACTTC. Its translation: CASSQEGHRTTGDYEQYF.

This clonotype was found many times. The chain's CDR3 is CASSLLAYEQYF. The CDR3 nucleotides are TGTGCCAGCAGCCTTCTAGCCTACGAGCAGTACTTC. The chain links TRBV7-9 to TRBJ2-7, with D unclear. CDR1 and CDR2 from the germline V gene are SEHNR and FQNEAQ (reference sequence). V gave up 5 bases and J gave up 2 bases, with 7 bases separating them. The CDR3 contains 12 residues.

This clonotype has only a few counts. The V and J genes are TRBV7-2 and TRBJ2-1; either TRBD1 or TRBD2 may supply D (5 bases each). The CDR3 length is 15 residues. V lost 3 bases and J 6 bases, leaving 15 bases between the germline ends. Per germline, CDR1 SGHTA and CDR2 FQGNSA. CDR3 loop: CASSFVWGSGNEQFF. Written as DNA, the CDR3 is TGTGCCAGCAGCTTCGTTTGGGGGAGTGGCAATGAGCAGTTCTTC.

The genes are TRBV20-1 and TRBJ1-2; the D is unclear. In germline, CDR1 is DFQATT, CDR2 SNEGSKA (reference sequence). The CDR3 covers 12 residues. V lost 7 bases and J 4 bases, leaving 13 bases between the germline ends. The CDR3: CSGTPSSYGYTF. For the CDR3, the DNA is TGCAGTGGGACCCCTTCATCCTATGGCTACACCTTC.

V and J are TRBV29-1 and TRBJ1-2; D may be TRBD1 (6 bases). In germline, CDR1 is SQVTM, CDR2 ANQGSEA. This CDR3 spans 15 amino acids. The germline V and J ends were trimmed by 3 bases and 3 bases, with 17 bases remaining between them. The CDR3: CSVDGGPKIHYGYTF. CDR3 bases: TGCAGCGTTGACGGGGGGCCCAAGATCCACTATGGCTACACCTTC. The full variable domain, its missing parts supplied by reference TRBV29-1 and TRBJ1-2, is SAVISQKPSRDICQRGTSLTIQCQVDSQVTMMFWYRQQPGQSLTLIATANQGSEATYESGFVIDKFPISRPNLTFSTLTVSNMSPEDSSIYLCSVDGGPKIHYGYTFGSGTRLTVV.

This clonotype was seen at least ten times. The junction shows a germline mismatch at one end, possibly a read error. The CDR3 bases are TGTGCCAGCATCCCGACTAGCGGGCCGCCGGACTTC. It translates to CASIPTSGPPDF. The V and J genes are TRBV7-9 and TRBJ2-7; 10 nucleotides match TRBD2. The CDR3 covers 12 residues. Germline V CDR1 and CDR2: SEHNR, FQNEAQ (reference sequence).

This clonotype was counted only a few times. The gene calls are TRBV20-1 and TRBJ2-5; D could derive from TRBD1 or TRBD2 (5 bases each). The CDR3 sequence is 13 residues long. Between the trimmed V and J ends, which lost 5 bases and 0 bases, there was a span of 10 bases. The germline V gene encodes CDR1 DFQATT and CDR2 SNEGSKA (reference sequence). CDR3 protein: CSAEGRYQETQYF. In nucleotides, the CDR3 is TGCAGTGCTGAGGGACGGTACCAAGAGACCCAGTACTTC.

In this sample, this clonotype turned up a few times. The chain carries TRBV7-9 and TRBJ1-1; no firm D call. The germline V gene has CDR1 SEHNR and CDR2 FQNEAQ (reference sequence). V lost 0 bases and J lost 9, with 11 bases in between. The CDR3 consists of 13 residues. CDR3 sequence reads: CASSLAIGEQAFF. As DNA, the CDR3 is TGTGCCAGCAGCTTAGCGATCGGGGAGCAAGCTTTCTTT.

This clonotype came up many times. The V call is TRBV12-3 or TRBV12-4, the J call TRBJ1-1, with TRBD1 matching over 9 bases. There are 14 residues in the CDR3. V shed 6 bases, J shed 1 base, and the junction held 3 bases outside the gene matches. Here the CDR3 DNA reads TGTGCCAGCAGGACGACAGGGGGGAACACTGAAGCTTTCTTT. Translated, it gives CASRTTGGNTEAFF.

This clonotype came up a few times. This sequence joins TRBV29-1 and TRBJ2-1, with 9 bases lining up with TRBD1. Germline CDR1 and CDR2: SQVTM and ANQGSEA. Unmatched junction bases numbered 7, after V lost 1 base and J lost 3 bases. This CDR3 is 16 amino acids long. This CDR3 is CSVEGQGTGHYNEQFF. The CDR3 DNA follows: TGCAGCGTTGAAGGACAGGGGACAGGGCACTACAATGAGCAGTTCTTC.

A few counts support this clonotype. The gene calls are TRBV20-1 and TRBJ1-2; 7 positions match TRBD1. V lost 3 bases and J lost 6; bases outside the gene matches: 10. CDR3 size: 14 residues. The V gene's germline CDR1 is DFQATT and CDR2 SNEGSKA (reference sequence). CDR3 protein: CSASRDRTNDGYTF. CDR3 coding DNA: TGCAGTGCTAGTAGGGACAGAACGAACGATGGCTACACCTTC.

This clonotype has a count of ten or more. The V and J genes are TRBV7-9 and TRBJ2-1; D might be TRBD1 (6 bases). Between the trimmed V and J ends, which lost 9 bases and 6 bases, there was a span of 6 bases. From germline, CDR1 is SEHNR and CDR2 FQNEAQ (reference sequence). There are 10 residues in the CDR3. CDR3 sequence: CARQGNEQFF. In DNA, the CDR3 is TGTGCCAGACAGGGCAATGAGCAGTTCTTC.